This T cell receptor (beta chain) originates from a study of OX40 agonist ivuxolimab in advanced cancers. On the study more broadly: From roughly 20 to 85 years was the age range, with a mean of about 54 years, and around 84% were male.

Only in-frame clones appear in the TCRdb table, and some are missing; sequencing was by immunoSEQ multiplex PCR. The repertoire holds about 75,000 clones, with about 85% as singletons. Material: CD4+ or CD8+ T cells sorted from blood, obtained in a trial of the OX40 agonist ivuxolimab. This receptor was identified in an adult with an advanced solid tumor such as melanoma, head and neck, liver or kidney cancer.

The DNA for the CDR3 is TGTGCCAGCAGTGAATGGCAGGGGGCGAACACTGAAGCTTTCTTT. It codes for CASSEWQGANTEAFF. The V gene is TRBV25-1, the J gene TRBJ1-1; 8 bases match TRBD1. With V trimmed by 1 base and J by 1 base, 2 bases remained unmatched. Germline V gene lookup returns CDR1 MGHDK and CDR2 SYGVNS. This CDR3 comprises 15 residues.